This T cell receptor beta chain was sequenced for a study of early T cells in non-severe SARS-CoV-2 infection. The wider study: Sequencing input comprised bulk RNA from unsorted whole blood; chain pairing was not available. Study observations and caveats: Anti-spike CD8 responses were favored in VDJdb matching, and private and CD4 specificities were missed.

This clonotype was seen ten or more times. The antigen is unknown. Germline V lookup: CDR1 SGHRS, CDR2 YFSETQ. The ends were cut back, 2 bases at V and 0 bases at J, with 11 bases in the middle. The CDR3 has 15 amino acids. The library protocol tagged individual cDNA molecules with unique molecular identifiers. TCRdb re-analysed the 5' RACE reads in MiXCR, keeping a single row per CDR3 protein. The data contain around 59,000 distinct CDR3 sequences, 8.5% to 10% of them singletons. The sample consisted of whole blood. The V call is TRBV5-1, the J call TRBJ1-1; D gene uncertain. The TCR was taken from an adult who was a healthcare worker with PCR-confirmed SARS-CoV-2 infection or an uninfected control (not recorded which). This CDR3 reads CASSFLSTLNTEAFF. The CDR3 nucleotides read TGCGCCAGCAGCTTTCTCAGTACTTTGAACACTGAAGCTTTCTTT.